This T cell receptor (beta chain) was captured by sequencing in a study of beta chain features in type 1 diabetes. The V gene's germline CDR1 is GTSNPN and CDR2 SVGIG (reference sequence). V dropped 0 bases and J dropped 8 bases, with 7 bases sitting between them. The CDR3 is made up of 11 amino acids. As every portion of the isolated RNA was reverse transcribed, the sequencing read expressed TCRB transcripts. The method was immunoSEQ multiplex PCR; TCRdb's version includes in-frame clones alone and lacks a portion of them. Among about 660,000 clones listed, about 14% were seen once. Whole-study results and caveats: More deletions and fewer insertions at VDJ junctions were found in patients with type 1 diabetes. All four CD4+ subsets of Type 1 diabetes patients contained TCRB CDR3s that were moderately but significantly shorter.

This clone was observed a few times. What it binds is not known. This sample also contains other DNA sequences that code for the same CDR3. The sequence was obtained from a man aged 18 to 29 with type 1 diabetes. The rearrangement links TRBV30 to TRBJ1-1, with D possibly matching TRBD1 (6 bases). The sample was naive CD4+ T cells from blood. CDR3 nucleotide sequence: TGTGCCTGGAGTGTAGGGGGGGAAGCTTTCTTT. Residues: CAWSVGGEAFF.